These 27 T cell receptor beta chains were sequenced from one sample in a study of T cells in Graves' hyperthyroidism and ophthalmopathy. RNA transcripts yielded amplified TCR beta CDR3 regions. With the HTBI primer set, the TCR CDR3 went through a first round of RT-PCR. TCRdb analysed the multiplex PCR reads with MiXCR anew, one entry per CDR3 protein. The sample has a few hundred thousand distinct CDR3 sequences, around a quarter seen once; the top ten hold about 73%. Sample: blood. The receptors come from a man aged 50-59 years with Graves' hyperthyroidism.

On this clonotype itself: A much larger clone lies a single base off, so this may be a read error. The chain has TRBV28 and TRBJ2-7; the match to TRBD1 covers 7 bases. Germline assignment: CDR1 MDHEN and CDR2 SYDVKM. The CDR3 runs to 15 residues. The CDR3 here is CASSSPGTGVYDQYF. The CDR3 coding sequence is TGTGCCAGCAGTTCGCCGGGTACAGGGGTTTACGATCAGTACTTC.

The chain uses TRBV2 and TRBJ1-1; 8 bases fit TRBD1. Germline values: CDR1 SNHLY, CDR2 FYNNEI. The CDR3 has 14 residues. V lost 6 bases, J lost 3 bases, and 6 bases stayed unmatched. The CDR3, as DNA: TGTGCCAGCAGGTTGGACAGGGTATACACTGAAGCTTTCTTT. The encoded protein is CASRLDRVYTEAFF. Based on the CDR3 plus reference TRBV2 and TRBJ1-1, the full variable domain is EPEVTQTPSHQVTQMGQEVILRCVPISNHLYFYWYRQILGQKVEFLVSFYNNEISEKSEIFDDQFSVERPDGSNFTLKIRSTKLEDSAMYFCASRLDRVYTEAFFGQGTRLTVV.

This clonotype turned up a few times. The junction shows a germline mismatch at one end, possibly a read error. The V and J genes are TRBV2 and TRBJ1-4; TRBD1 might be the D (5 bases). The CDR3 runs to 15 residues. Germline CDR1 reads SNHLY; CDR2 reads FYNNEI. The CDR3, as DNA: TGTGCCAGCAGTAAAGCCGGGACTTATAATGAAAAACTGTTTTTT. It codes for CASSKAGTYNEKLFF.

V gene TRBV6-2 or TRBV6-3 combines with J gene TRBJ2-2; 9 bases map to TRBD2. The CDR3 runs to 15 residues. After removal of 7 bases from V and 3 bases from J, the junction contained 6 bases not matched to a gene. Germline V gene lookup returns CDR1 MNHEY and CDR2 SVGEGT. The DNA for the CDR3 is TGTGCCAGCACGGTAGCGGGGGTGGACACCGGGGAGCTGTTTTTT. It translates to CASTVAGVDTGELFF.

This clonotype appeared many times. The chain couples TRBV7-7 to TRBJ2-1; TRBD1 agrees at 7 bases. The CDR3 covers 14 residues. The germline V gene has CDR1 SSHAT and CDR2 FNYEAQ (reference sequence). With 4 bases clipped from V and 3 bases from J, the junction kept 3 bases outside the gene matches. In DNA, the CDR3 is TGTGCCAGCAGCTACAGGGGAAACTACAATGAGCAGTTCTTC. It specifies CASSYRGNYNEQFF.

The CDR3 region is CASTPLASGETQYF. The CDR3 DNA sequence: TGTGCCAGCACCCCTCTCGCGAGTGGGGAGACCCAGTACTTC. The chain employs TRBV27 and TRBJ2-5; D gene uncertain. Trimming took 7 bases from V and 5 from J, leaving 17 bases between them. The CDR3 length is 14 residues. CDR1 and CDR2 from the germline V gene are MNHEY and SMNVEV (reference sequence).

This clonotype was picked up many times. The CDR3 sequence: CASRGTGRNEQYF. In DNA form, the CDR3 reads TGTGCCAGCAGGGGGACAGGGAGAAACGAGCAGTACTTC. The V call is TRBV6-2 or TRBV6-3, the J call TRBJ2-7; 9 nucleotides line up with TRBD1. V lost 6 bases to trimming and J lost 5 bases; unmatched junction nucleotides: 5. CDR3 length: 13 residues. Germline values: CDR1 MNHEY, CDR2 SVGEGT.

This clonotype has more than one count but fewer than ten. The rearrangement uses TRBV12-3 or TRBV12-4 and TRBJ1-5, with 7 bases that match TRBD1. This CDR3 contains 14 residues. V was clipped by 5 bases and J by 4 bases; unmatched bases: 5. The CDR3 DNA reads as TGTGCCAGCAGTACACAGGGGCCGAATCAGCCCCAGCATTTT. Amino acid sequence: CASSTQGPNQPQHF.

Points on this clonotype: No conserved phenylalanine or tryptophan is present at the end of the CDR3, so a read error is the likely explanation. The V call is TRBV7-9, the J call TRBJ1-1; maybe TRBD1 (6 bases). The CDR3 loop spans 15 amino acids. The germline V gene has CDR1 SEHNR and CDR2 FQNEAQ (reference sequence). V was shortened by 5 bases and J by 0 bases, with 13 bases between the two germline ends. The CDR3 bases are TGTGCCAGCAGCGGAGAGGACAGCTTGAACACTGAAGCTTTCTTG. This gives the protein CASSGEDSLNTEAFL.

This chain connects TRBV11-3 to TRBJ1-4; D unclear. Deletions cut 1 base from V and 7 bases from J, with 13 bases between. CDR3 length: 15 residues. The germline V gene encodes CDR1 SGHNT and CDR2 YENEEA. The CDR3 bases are TGTGCCAGCAGCTTAGGCTCCCGGGAACTTGAAAAACTGTTTTTT. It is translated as CASSLGSRELEKLFF. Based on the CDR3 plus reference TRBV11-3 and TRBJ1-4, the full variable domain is EAGVVQSPRYKIIEKKQPVAFWCNPISGHNTLYWYLQNLGQGPELLIRYENEEAVDDSQLPKDRFSAERLKGVDSTLKIQPAELGDSAVYLCASSLGSRELEKLFFGSGTQLSVL.

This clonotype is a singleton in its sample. The CDR3 loop reads CASSLGGKNTGELFF. The CDR3 nucleotides read TGCGCCAGCAGCTTGGGGGGAAAGAACACCGGGGAGCTGTTTTTT. The J gene is TRBJ2-2, the V gene TRBV5-1; D unclear. The V gene lost 0 bases and the J gene lost 1 base, with 7 bases spanning the gap. Germline V lookup: CDR1 SGHRS, CDR2 YFSETQ. The CDR3 runs 15 residues.

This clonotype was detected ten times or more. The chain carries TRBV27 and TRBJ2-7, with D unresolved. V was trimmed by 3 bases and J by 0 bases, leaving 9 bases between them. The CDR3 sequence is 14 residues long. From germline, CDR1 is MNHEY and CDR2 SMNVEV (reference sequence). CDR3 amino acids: CASSLGSTSYEQYF. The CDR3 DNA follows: TGTGCCAGCAGTTTGGGATCCACCTCCTACGAGCAGTACTTC.

The CDR3 spells CASSQRAGKETQYF. The CDR3 DNA reads as TGCGCCAGCAGCCAACGGGCAGGGAAAGAGACCCAGTACTTC. The V call is TRBV5-1, the J call TRBJ2-5, with a possible D match to TRBD1 (5 bases). The ends were cut back, 4 bases at V and 3 bases at J, with 13 bases in the middle. The CDR3 consists of 14 residues. Per the germline V gene, CDR1 is SGHRS and CDR2 is YFSETQ.

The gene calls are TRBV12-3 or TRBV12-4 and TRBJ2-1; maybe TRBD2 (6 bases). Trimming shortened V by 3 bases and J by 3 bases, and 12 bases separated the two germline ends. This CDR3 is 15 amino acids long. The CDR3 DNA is TGTGCCAGCAGTTTCGGTGGGAGGATCTACAATGAGCAGTTCTTC. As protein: CASSFGGRIYNEQFF.

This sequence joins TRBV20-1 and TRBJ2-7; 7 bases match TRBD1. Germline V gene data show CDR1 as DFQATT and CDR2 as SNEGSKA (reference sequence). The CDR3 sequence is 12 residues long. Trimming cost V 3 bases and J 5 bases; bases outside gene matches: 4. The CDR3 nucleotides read TGCAGTGCTAGGATGGGACAGAACGAGCAGTACTTC. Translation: CSARMGQNEQYF.

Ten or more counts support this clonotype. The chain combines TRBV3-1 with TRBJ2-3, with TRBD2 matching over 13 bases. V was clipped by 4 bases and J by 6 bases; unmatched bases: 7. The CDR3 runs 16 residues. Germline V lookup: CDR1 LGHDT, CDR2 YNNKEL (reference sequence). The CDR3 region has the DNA TGTGCCAGCAGCCCTACCGGGACTAGCGGGATTGATACGCAGTATTTT. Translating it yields CASSPTGTSGIDTQYF.

The CDR3 spells CSAPPGGLRETQYF. CDR3 nucleotide sequence: TGCAGCGCCCCCCCGGGTGGGTTGCGGGAGACCCAGTACTTC. The chain recombines TRBV29-1 with TRBJ2-5, with D unresolved. CDR3 length equals 14 residues. The germline V gene encodes CDR1 SQVTM and CDR2 ANQGSEA. V dropped 7 bases and J dropped 5 bases, with 20 bases sitting between them.

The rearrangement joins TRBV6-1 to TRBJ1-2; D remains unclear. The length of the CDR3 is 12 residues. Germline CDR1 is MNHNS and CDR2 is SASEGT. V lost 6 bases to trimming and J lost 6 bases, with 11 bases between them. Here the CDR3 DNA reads TGTGCCAGCAGCCGAGGATTCGATGGCTACACCTTC. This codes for CASSRGFDGYTF.

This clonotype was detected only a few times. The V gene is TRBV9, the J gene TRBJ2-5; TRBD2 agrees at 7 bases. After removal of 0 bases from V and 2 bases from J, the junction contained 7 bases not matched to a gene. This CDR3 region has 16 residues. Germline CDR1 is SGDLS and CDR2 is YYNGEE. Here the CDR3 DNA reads TGTGCCAGCAGCGTAGGATCTAGCGGAGTGCAAGAGACCCAGTACTTC. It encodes CASSVGSSGVQETQYF.

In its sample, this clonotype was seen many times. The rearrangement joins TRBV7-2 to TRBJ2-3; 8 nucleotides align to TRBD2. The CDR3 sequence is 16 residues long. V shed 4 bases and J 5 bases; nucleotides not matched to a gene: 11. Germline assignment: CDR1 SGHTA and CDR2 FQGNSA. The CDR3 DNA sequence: TGTGCCAGCAGCTCCCAATCGACTAGCGCTGGAGATACGCAGTATTTT. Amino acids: CASSSQSTSAGDTQYF. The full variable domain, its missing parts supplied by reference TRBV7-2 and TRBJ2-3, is GAGVSQSPSNKVTEKGKDVELRCDPISGHTALYWYRQSLGQGLEFLIYFQGNSAPDKSGLPSDRFSAERTGGSVSTLTIQRTQQEDSAVYLCASSSQSTSAGDTQYFGPGTRLTVL.

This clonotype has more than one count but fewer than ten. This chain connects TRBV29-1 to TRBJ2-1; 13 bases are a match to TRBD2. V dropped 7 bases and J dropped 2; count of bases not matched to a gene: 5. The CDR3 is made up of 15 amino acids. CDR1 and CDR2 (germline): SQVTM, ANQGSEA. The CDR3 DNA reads TGCAGCGCCCCCGGGACTAGCGGGGCCTACAATGAGCAGTTCTTC. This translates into CSAPGTSGAYNEQFF.

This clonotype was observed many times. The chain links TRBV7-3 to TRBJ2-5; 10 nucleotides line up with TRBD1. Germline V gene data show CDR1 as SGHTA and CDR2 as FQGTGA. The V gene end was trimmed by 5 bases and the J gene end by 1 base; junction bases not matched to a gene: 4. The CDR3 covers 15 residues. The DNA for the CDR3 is TGTGCCAGCAGCCTACGACAGGGGGCCCAAGAGACCCAGTACTTC. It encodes CASSLRQGAQETQYF.

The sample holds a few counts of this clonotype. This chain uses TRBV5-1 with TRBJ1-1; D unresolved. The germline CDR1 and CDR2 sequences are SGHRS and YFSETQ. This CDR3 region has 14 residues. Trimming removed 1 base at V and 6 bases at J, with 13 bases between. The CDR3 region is CASSLTAKVAEAFF. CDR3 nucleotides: TGCGCCAGCAGCTTGACAGCCAAGGTGGCTGAAGCTTTCTTT.

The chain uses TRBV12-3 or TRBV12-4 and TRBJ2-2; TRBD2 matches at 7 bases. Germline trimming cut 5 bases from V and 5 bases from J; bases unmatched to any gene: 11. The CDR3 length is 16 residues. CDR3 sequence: CASSLSGLPGTGELFF. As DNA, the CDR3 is TGTGCCAGCAGTCTATCGGGACTACCGGGGACCGGGGAGCTGTTTTTT.

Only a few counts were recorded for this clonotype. CDR3 DNA sequence: TGCAGTGCTAGTAAGGGGATGAACACTGAAGCTTTCTTT. Its protein is CSASKGMNTEAFF. The chain couples TRBV20-1 to TRBJ1-1; weak D call: TRBD1 (5 bases). The germline CDR1 and CDR2 sequences are DFQATT and SNEGSKA (reference sequence). Trimming took off 3 bases at V and 0 bases at J, with 8 bases between the two ends. This CDR3 has 13 residues.

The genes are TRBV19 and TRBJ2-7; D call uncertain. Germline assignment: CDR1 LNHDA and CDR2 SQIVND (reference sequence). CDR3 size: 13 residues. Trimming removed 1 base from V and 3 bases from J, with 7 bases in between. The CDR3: CASSIGPGYEQYF. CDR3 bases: TGTGCCAGTAGTATAGGTCCAGGCTACGAGCAGTACTTC.

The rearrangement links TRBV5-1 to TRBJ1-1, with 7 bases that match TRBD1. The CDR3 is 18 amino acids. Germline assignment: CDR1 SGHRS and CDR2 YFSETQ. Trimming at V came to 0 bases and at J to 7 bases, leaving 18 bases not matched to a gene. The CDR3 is CASSLAGQGENGAFEAFF. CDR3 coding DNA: TGCGCCAGCAGCTTGGCCGGGCAGGGGGAGAACGGGGCGTTTGAAGCTTTCTTT.